This note documents a single T cell receptor (beta chain) sequence. Repertoires were generated with immunoSEQ multiplex PCR, while TCRdb's copy carries only in-frame clones and drops some. The sample yields around 160,000 clones, about 77% seen once. CDR1 and CDR2 (germline): SGHDT, YYEEEE. This CDR3 spans 15 amino acids. Trimming took 4 bases from V and 0 from J, leaving 11 bases between them. These data are taken from a study of blood T cell repertoires in COVID-19. Study-level information: The cDNA or gDNA used as material had been derived from T cells, B-cell-depleted T cells, or PBMCs.

Sequenced sample: peripheral blood. The V call is TRBV5-6, the J call TRBJ1-3; TRBD1 might be the D (6 bases). The source is a woman over 75 with acute or convalescent COVID-19. The CDR3 sequence: CASSRTVLSGNTIYF. As DNA, the CDR3 is TGTGCCAGCAGCCGGACAGTCCTCTCTGGAAACACCATATATTTT.